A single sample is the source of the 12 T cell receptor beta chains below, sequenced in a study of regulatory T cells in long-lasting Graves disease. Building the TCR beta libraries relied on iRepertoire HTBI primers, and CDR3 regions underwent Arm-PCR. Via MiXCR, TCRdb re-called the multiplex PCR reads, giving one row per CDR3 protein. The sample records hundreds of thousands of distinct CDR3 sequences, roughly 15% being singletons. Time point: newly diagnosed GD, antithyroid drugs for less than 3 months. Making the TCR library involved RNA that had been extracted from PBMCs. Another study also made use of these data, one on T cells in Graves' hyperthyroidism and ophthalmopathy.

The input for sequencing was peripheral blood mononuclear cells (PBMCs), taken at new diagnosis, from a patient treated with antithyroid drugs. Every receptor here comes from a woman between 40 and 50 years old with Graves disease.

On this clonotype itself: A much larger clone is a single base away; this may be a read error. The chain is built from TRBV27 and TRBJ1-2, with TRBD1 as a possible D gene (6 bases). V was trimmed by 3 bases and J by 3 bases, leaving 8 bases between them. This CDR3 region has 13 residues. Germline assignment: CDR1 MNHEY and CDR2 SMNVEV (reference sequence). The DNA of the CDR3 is TGTGCCAGCAGTTTTACAGGGTACTATGGCTACACCTTC. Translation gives CASSFTGYYGYTF.

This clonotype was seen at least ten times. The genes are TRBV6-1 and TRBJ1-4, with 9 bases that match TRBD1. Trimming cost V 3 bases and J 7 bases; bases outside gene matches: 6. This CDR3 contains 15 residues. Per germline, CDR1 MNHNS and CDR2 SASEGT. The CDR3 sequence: CASSDHRGPGEKLFF. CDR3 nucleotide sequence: TGTGCCAGCAGTGACCACAGGGGGCCTGGTGAAAAACTGTTTTTT.

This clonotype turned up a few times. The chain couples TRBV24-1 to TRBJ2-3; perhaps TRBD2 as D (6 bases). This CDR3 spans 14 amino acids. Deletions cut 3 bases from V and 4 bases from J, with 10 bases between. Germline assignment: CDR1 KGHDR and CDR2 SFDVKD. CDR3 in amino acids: CATSDRDLADTQYF. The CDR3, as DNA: TGTGCCACCAGTGATCGGGACTTGGCAGATACGCAGTATTTT.

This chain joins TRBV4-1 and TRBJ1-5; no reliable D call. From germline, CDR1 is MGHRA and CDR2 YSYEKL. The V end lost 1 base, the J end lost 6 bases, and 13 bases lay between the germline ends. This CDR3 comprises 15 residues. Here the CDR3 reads CASSQGLGTAQPQHF. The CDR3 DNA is TGCGCCAGCAGCCAAGGTCTGGGTACGGCTCAGCCCCAGCATTTT.

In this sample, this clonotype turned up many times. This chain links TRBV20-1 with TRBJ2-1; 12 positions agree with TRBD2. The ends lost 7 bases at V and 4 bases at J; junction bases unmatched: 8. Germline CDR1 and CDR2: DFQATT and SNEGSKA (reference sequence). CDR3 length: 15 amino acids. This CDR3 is CSVAIGLAGYNEQFF. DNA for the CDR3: TGCAGTGTTGCTATTGGACTAGCGGGATACAATGAGCAGTTCTTC.

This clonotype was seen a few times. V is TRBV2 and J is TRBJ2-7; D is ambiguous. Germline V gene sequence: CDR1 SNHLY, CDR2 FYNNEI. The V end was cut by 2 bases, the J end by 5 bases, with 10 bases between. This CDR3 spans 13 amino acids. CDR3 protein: CASSELGANEQYF. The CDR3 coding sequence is TGTGCCAGCAGTGAATTAGGAGCCAACGAGCAGTACTTC.

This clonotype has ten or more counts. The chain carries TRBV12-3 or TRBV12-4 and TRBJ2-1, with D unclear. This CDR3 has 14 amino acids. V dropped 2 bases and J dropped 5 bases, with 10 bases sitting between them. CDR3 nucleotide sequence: TGTGCCAGCAGTTTACGCCTGGGTAACAATGAGCAGTTCTTC. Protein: CASSLRLGNNEQFF.

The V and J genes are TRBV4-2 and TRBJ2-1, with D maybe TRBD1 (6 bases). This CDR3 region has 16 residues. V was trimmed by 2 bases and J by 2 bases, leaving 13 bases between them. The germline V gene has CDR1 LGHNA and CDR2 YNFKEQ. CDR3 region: CASSQRPGDTYNEQFF. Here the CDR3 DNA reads TGTGCCAGCAGCCAACGGCCAGGGGATACCTACAATGAGCAGTTCTTC.

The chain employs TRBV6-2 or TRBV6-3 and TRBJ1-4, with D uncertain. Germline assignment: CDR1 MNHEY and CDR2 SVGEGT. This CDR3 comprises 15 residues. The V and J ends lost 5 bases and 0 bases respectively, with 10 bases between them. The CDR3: CASSDLGTTNEKLFF. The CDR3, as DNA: TGTGCCAGCAGTGATTTGGGCACAACTAATGAAAAACTGTTTTTT.

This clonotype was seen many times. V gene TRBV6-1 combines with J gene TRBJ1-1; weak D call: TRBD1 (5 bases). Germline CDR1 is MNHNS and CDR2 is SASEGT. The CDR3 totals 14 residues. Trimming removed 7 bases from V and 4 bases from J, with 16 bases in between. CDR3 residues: CASNPGTWGTEAFF. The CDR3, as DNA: TGTGCCAGCAACCCCGGGACCTGGGGCACTGAAGCTTTCTTT.

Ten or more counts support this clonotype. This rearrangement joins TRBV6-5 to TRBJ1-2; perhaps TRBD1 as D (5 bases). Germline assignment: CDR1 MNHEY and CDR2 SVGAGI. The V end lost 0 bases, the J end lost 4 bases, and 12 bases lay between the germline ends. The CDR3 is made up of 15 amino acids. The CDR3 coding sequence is TGTGCCAGCAGTTACTCGATGAGGGGAAGCTATGGCTACACCTTC. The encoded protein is CASSYSMRGSYGYTF.

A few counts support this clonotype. The DNA of the CDR3 is TGCAGTGCTCCCACGAGCCAGAGCTCCTACAATGAGCAGTTCTTC. Residues: CSAPTSQSSYNEQFF. The rearrangement links TRBV20-1 to TRBJ2-1; D unresolved. The CDR3 runs to 15 residues. The germline CDR1 and CDR2 sequences are DFQATT and SNEGSKA (reference sequence). V gave up 5 bases and J gave up 0 bases, with 14 bases separating them.